Listed below are T cell receptor beta chains from one sample, sequenced in a study of post-analysis software for immune sequencing data. Via MiXCR, TCRdb re-called the PCR reads, giving one row per CDR3 protein. Altogether about 200,000 distinct CDR3 sequences are present, roughly 30% being singletons, with the ten largest covering approximately 3.6%. The specimen was blood. All receptors come from a girl younger than 18 with multiple sclerosis. The CDR3 runs from the conserved cysteine through the conserved F or W. D genes are given only for firm matches. The size of a clone is reported for some rows only, either as once, few or many, or as a class for expanded clones.

D gene | J gene | clone size | V gene | CDR3 protein | CDR3 DNA
. | TRBJ2-2 | . | TRBV6-5 | CASRGPGNTGELFF | TGTGCCAGCAGGGGTCCAGGGAACACCGGGGAGCTGTTTTTT
. | TRBJ2-2 | . | TRBV12-3/TRBV12-4 | CASSLVKGYTGELFF | TGTGCCAGCAGTTTGGTAAAGGGGTACACCGGGGAGCTGTTTTTT
. | TRBJ2-5 | . | TRBV28 | CASSLQEGTQYF | TGTGCCAGCAGTTTACAGGAGGGAACCCAGTACTTC
. | TRBJ2-2 | . | TRBV24-1 | CATSEDSWRELFF | TGTGCCACCAGTGAAGATAGCTGGCGGGAGCTGTTTTTT
. | TRBJ1-2 | many | TRBV20-1 | CSASRDGLNYGYTF | TGCAGTGCGAGCCGGGACGGCCTTAACTATGGCTACACCTTC
TRBD2 | TRBJ2-5 | many | TRBV7-8 | CASSKTSGWETQYF | TGTGCCAGCAGCAAGACTAGCGGCTGGGAGACCCAGTACTTC
TRBD2 | TRBJ2-5 | . | TRBV30 | CAWSGVLKASGEHQETQYF | TGTGCCTGGAGTGGGGTTCTGAAGGCTAGCGGGGAGCACCAAGAGACCCAGTACTTC
. | TRBJ1-1 | . | TRBV14 | CASSQDLGGLNTEAFF | TGTGCCAGCAGCCAAGATCTCGGGGGCTTGAACACTGAAGCTTTCTTT
TRBD1 | TRBJ2-7 | few | TRBV2 | CASSEALGQGFYEQYF | TGTGCCAGCAGTGAAGCGCTGGGACAGGGTTTCTACGAGCAGTACTTC
. | TRBJ2-7 | many | TRBV12-3/TRBV12-4 | CASSLAFGPYEQYF | TGTGCCAGCAGTTTAGCGTTTGGCCCCTACGAGCAGTACTTC
. | TRBJ2-1 | few | TRBV20-1 | CRAREYNEQFF | TGCAGGGCTAGAGAATACAATGAGCAGTTCTTC
. | TRBJ1-6 | once | TRBV5-1 | CASSPAHNSPLHF | TGCGCCAGCAGCCCGGCTCACAATTCACCCCTCCACTTT
. | TRBJ1-6 | . | TRBV27 | CVSSTGVGGIYNSPLHF | TGTGTCAGCAGTACGGGGGTAGGGGGAATTTATAATTCACCCCTCCACTTT
TRBD1 | TRBJ2-3 | many | TRBV7-9 | CASSQDRGQPTDTQYF | TGTGCCAGCAGCCAAGACAGGGGGCAACCGACAGATACGCAGTATTTT
TRBD1 | TRBJ2-6 | . | TRBV29-1 | CSVVGTAGANVLTF | TGCAGCGTCGTCGGGACAGCTGGGGCCAACGTCCTGACTTTC
TRBD1 | TRBJ1-6 | . | TRBV5-1 | CASSLGADRGNSPLHF | TGCGCCAGCAGCTTGGGGGCCGACAGGGGTAATTCACCCCTCCACTTT
. | TRBJ2-2 | few | TRBV7-2 | CASSLETSFRSGELFF | TGTGCCAGCAGCTTAGAAACTAGTTTTAGGTCCGGGGAGCTGTTTTTT
. | TRBJ2-3 | . | TRBV12-3/TRBV12-4 | CASNLLGGDAEYF | TGTGCCAGCAACCTCCTGGGGGGAGATGCGGAATATTTT
. | TRBJ1-2 | few | TRBV6-6 | CASSLGPVGGYTF | TGTGCCAGCAGTTTGGGCCCTGTTGGTGGCTACACCTTC
. | TRBJ1-4 | many | TRBV20-1 | CSVGGPNEKLFF | TGCAGTGTAGGGGGGCCTAATGAAAAACTGTTTTTT
. | TRBJ1-2 | . | TRBV6-2/TRBV6-3 | CASSLDSGLWYTF | TGTGCCAGCAGCCTGGACAGCGGACTATGGTACACCTTC
. | TRBJ2-1 | many | TRBV7-9 | CASSLDSRLNNEQFF | TGTGCCAGCAGCTTAGACAGCAGGCTTAACAATGAGCAGTTCTTC
TRBD2 | TRBJ2-2 | few | TRBV6-5 | CASRYSGSGDGELFF | TGTGCCAGCAGATATAGCGGGAGTGGTGACGGGGAGCTGTTTTTT
. | TRBJ2-3 | many | TRBV2 | CASTFRTDTQYF | TGTGCCAGCACCTTCCGCACAGATACGCAGTATTTT
. | TRBJ2-7 | many | TRBV5-1 | CASSRGDSSYEQYF | TGCGCCAGCAGCCGCGGGGACAGCTCCTACGAGCAGTACTTC
. | TRBJ2-7 | . | TRBV12-3/TRBV12-4 | CASNGQGTYEQYF | TGTGCCAGCAACGGGCAGGGTACCTACGAGCAGTACTTC
. | TRBJ2-3 | . | TRBV6-2/TRBV6-3 | CASTIPGVSGTQYF | TGTGCCAGCACCATCCCAGGGGTTTCAGGGACGCAGTATTTT
. | TRBJ1-1 | few | TRBV28 | CASRAPPGGVNTEAFF | TGTGCCAGCAGAGCACCTCCGGGGGGGGTGAACACTGAAGCTTTCTTT
TRBD2 | TRBJ2-1 | . | TRBV19 | CASSIRLAGGPYNEQFF | TGTGCCAGTAGTATTAGACTAGCGGGGGGACCCTACAATGAGCAGTTCTTC
. | TRBJ1-1 | few | TRBV4-1 | CASSQDGRINTEAFF | TGCGCCAGCAGCCAAGATGGAAGAATTAACACTGAAGCTTTCTTT
TRBD2 | TRBJ2-3 | few | TRBV18 | CASSPRPAGVNTDTQYF | TGTGCCAGCTCACCGCGGCCGGCGGGAGTAAACACAGATACGCAGTATTTT
. | TRBJ2-7 | . | TRBV5-6 | CASSARYGYEQYF | TGTGCCAGCAGCGCGAGGTACGGCTACGAGCAGTACTTC
. | TRBJ1-6 | . | TRBV2 | CASSGRDYNSPLHF | TGTGCCAGCAGTGGAAGGGATTATAATTCACCCCTCCACTTT
TRBD2 | TRBJ2-1 | many | TRBV18 | CASSSLAVNEQFF | TGTGCCAGCTCATCACTAGCGGTCAATGAGCAGTTCTTC
TRBD2 | TRBJ2-3 | many | TRBV29-1 | CSVWTSRSTDTQYF | TGCAGCGTTTGGACTAGCAGATCCACAGATACGCAGTATTTT
TRBD1 | TRBJ1-4 | few | TRBV7-6 | CASSPNTGAINEKLFF | TGTGCCAGCAGCCCAAACACAGGGGCTATAAATGAAAAACTGTTTTTT
. | TRBJ2-3 | many | TRBV20-1 | CSANEPGTQYF | TGCAGTGCTAACGAACCAGGCACGCAGTATTTT
. | TRBJ1-5 | . | TRBV7-8 | CASSLARRARDQPQHF | TGTGCCAGCAGCTTAGCGCGGAGGGCCCGGGATCAGCCCCAGCATTTT
. | TRBJ1-1 | . | TRBV12-3/TRBV12-4 | CASGRRGRNTEAFF | TGTGCCAGCGGAAGGAGGGGGAGAAACACTGAAGCTTTCTTT
. | TRBJ2-7 | many | TRBV24-1 | CATSDLLRDHEQYF | TGTGCCACCAGTGATTTACTACGGGACCACGAGCAGTACTTC
. | TRBJ1-1 | few | TRBV29-1 | CSVEDITRTEAFF | TGCAGCGTTGAAGATATCACGCGCACTGAAGCTTTCTTT
TRBD1 | TRBJ1-5 | many | TRBV5-1 | CASSWTGALGQPQHF | TGCGCCAGCAGCTGGACAGGGGCTTTGGGGCAGCCCCAGCATTTT
. | TRBJ2-3 | many | TRBV4-2 | CASSQEIRLAGDTQYF | TGTGCCAGCAGCCAAGAGATAAGGCTAGCCGGAGATACGCAGTATTTT
. | TRBJ1-1 | few | TRBV29-1 | CSVEKREAFF | TGCAGCGTTGAAAAACGGGAGGCTTTCTTT
TRBD2 | TRBJ2-1 | few | TRBV13 | CASSWPSGTYNEQFF | TGTGCCAGCAGCTGGCCTAGCGGTACCTACAATGAGCAGTTCTTC
TRBD2 | TRBJ2-1 | . | TRBV3-1 | CASSPAGTSDADEQFF | TGTGCCAGCAGCCCAGCCGGGACTAGCGATGCGGATGAGCAGTTCTTC
TRBD1 | TRBJ2-1 | many | TRBV20-1 | CSPRGPNEQFF | TGCAGTCCCAGGGGGCCAAATGAGCAGTTCTTC
TRBD1 | TRBJ1-4 | . | TRBV7-9 | CASRRQGTNEKLFF | TGTGCCAGCAGGCGACAGGGGACTAATGAAAAACTGTTTTTT
. | TRBJ1-5 | few | TRBV20-1 | CSARRGEGSNQPQHF | TGCAGTGCTAGAAGGGGAGAGGGTAGCAATCAGCCCCAGCATTTT
TRBD1 | TRBJ2-7 | . | TRBV5-1 | CASSRTQGPAEQYF | TGCGCCAGCAGCCGAACACAGGGGCCGGCCGAGCAGTACTTC
TRBD2 | TRBJ2-3 | many | TRBV20-1 | CSVAFDGRNKYF | TGCAGTGTTGCGTTCGACGGGAGGAACAAGTATTTT
TRBD2 | TRBJ2-1 | many | TRBV29-1 | CSVFGVREGRNEQFF | TGCAGCGTTTTTGGAGTACGGGAGGGGCGGAATGAGCAGTTCTTC
. | TRBJ1-1 | . | TRBV7-9 | CASSLYLDSIAFF | TGTGCCAGCAGCTTATACCTTGACAGTATAGCTTTCTTT